The 26 T cell receptor beta chains below come from one sample, sequenced in a study of blood T cells in healthy people across ages. Using a J-beta primer mix together with a sample-barcoded 5' primer, a second PCR was run for roughly 6 to 12 cycles. In TCRdb, the 5' RACE reads were re-called with MiXCR into one record per CDR3 protein. The sample has under 950,000 distinct CDR3 sequences, about a fifth seen once. Sequences were obtained from blood. These receptors all stem from a man aged 65-85 years in good health.

The CDR3 nucleotides read TGTGCCAGCAGCTCGGGTCGCGGGCAGGGTGATGGCTACACCTTC. Translated: CASSSGRGQGDGYTF. The rearrangement joins TRBV7-9 to TRBJ1-2; tentative D call: TRBD1 (5 bases). This CDR3 is 15 amino acids long. Germline assignment: CDR1 SEHNR and CDR2 FQNEAQ (reference sequence). Trimming cost V 4 bases and J 6 bases, with 18 bases left between them.

This clonotype was picked up a small number of times. The rearrangement uses TRBV11-2 and TRBJ1-4; a weak D match, TRBD1 (5 bases). This CDR3 contains 13 residues. Per germline, CDR1 SGHAT and CDR2 FQNNGV. Trimming removed 5 bases at V and 10 bases at J, with 14 bases between. This chain's CDR3 is CASSPPGTGKLFF. As DNA, the CDR3 is TGTGCCAGCAGCCCGCCCGGGACGGGAAAACTGTTTTTT.

The genes are TRBV18 and TRBJ2-3, with D hard to call. Deletions cut 2 bases from V and 0 bases from J, with 6 bases between. This CDR3 is built from 14 residues. Per germline, CDR1 KGHSH and CDR2 LQKENI. The CDR3 is CASSPGWSTDTQYF. DNA for the CDR3: TGTGCCAGCTCACCAGGTTGGAGCACAGATACGCAGTATTTT.

This clonotype was found many times. The CDR3 protein is CASSSPQETQYF. CDR3 sequence (DNA): TGTGCCAGCAGCTCTCCTCAGGAGACCCAGTACTTC. This sequence joins TRBV7-2 and TRBJ2-5; D unresolved. Per germline, CDR1 SGHTA and CDR2 FQGNSA. Deletions cut 4 bases from V and 5 bases from J, with 8 bases between. The CDR3 covers 12 residues.

The chain joins TRBV28 to TRBJ2-5; 7 bases are a match to TRBD2. Unmatched junction bases numbered 9, after V lost 6 bases and J lost 2 bases. The CDR3 has 15 residues. Germline CDR1 MDHEN, CDR2 SYDVKM. Here the CDR3 DNA reads TGTGCCAGCAGGATTGGACCGGGGGGTCAAGAGACCCAGTACTTC. This gives the protein CASRIGPGGQETQYF. Combining the CDR3 with reference TRBV28 and TRBJ2-5 gives the whole variable domain DVKVTQSSRYLVKRTGEKVFLECVQDMDHENMFWYRQDPGLGLRLIYFSYDVKMKEKGDIPEGYSVSREKKERFSLILESASTNQTSMYLCASRIGPGGQETQYFGPGTRLLVL.

The CDR3 sequence is CASSPKLAGGFYEQYF. CDR3 in DNA: TGTGCCAGCAGCCCAAAACTAGCGGGAGGGTTCTACGAGCAGTACTTC. The gene calls are TRBV3-1 and TRBJ2-7; 13 bases align to TRBD2. This CDR3 contains 16 residues. Germline V gives CDR1 LGHDT, CDR2 YNNKEL (reference sequence). Losses at the gene ends were 4 bases for V and 3 bases for J; bases not matched to a gene: 6.

There are many counts of this clonotype. This chain links TRBV10-3 with TRBJ1-4; 7 nucleotides agree with TRBD1. The CDR3 has 14 amino acids. The junction had 3 bases not matched to a gene; V was cut back by 6 bases and J by 2 bases. Per germline, CDR1 ENHRY and CDR2 SYGVKD. The CDR3 here is CAISGTATNEKLFF. In DNA, the CDR3 is TGTGCCATCAGCGGGACAGCGACTAATGAAAAACTGTTTTTT.

This clonotype was detected only a few times. The genes are TRBV20-1 and TRBJ1-2; D is uncertain. CDR1 is DFQATT, CDR2 SNEGSKA, per germline (reference sequence). The CDR3 runs 11 residues. The DNA for the CDR3 is TGCACCTCGGGGACTAACTATGGCTACACCTTC. Translated, it gives CTSGTNYGYTF.

This clonotype was detected a few times. The chain carries TRBV29-1 and TRBJ2-5; no reliable D call. Germline assignment: CDR1 SQVTM and CDR2 ANQGSEA. This CDR3 has 11 residues. V was shortened by 7 bases and J by 5 bases, with 11 bases between the two germline ends. The CDR3 DNA is TGCAGCGGCCACGGCGAGGAGACCCAGTACTTC. Encoded protein: CSGHGEETQYF.

The chain combines TRBV6-1 with TRBJ2-3; the D call may be TRBD1 or TRBD2 (5 bases each). Germline V gene lookup returns CDR1 MNHNS and CDR2 SASEGT. V lost 6 bases, J lost 1 base, and 14 bases lay in between. This CDR3 has 15 residues. The CDR3 spells CASSGRLGGTDTQYF. The CDR3 DNA reads TGTGCCAGCAGCGGACGCTTGGGGGGCACAGATACGCAGTATTTT.

The CDR3 DNA reads as TGCAGCGTTAAAGGGCCCGGGGAGCTGTTTTTT. Translated, it gives CSVKGPGELFF. This rearrangement joins TRBV29-1 to TRBJ2-2; D is ambiguous. The CDR3 is 11 residues long. Germline CDR1 is SQVTM and CDR2 is ANQGSEA. V shed 5 bases and J shed 6 bases, with 7 bases lying between them.

The table lists this clonotype with a few counts. This chain joins TRBV7-9 and TRBJ1-4; 8 bases match TRBD1. The V gene end was trimmed by 5 bases and the J gene end by 10 bases; junction bases not matched to a gene: 6. CDR3 length equals 13 residues. Germline CDR1 reads SEHNR; CDR2 reads FQNEAQ (reference sequence). CDR3 amino acids: CASSPTGQGKLFF. The CDR3 DNA is TGTGCCAGCAGCCCAACCGGACAGGGAAAACTGTTTTTT.

The chain carries TRBV3-1 and TRBJ2-5; D not resolved. There are 12 residues in the CDR3. The germline V gene encodes CDR1 LGHDT and CDR2 YNNKEL (reference sequence). V dropped 2 bases and J dropped 5 bases, with 6 bases sitting between them. The CDR3 loop is CASSQRDETQYF. The CDR3 DNA sequence: TGTGCCAGCAGCCAACGAGACGAGACCCAGTACTTC.

This chain links TRBV6-1 with TRBJ1-2; D perhaps matches TRBD1 (6 bases). In germline, CDR1 is MNHNS, CDR2 SASEGT. V was cut by 0 bases and J by 2 bases, with 16 bases left in between. The CDR3 consists of 17 residues. The CDR3 DNA reads TGTGCCAGCAGTGAAGCGTACGGTCCGGGGGCGAACTATGGCTACACCTTC. As protein: CASSEAYGPGANYGYTF.

This clonotype was counted a few times. The chain has TRBV5-1 and TRBJ2-5, with a weak D call TRBD2 (5 bases). Per the germline V gene, CDR1 is SGHRS and CDR2 is YFSETQ. V dropped 4 bases and J dropped 11 bases, with 24 bases sitting between them. This CDR3 is built from 15 residues. CDR3 DNA sequence: TGCGCCAGCAGCCTCGTCCCCCATGAGGGAGCGGAACAGTACTTC. It translates to CASSLVPHEGAEQYF.

The chain has TRBV6-6 and TRBJ2-1; D gene ambiguous. Germline lookup yields CDR1 MNHNY and CDR2 SVGAGI (reference sequence). There are 15 residues in the CDR3. Trimming cost V 7 bases and J 4 bases, with 17 bases left between them. CDR3: CASTKDAQGYNEQFF. CDR3 nucleotides: TGTGCCAGCACCAAGGATGCACAAGGTTACAATGAGCAGTTCTTC.

The chain links TRBV7-2 to TRBJ1-4; D is ambiguous. V lost 6 bases and J lost 7, with 15 bases in between. This CDR3 is 14 amino acids long. CDR1 is SGHTA and CDR2 is FQGNSA in the germline V gene. CDR3 coding DNA: TGTGCCAGCAGTTCGGACCTCTGGAGTGAAAAACTGTTTTTT. Encoded protein: CASSSDLWSEKLFF.

In this sample, this clonotype turned up a few times. This rearrangement joins TRBV7-2 to TRBJ1-6; D ambiguous. This CDR3 has 14 residues. Deletions cut 5 bases from V and 6 bases from J, with 11 bases between. Germline V gene sequence: CDR1 SGHTA, CDR2 FQGNSA. CDR3 sequence (DNA): TGTGCCAGCAGCCACGGCCAGTTTAATTCACCCCTCCACTTT. Protein sequence: CASSHGQFNSPLHF.

The rearrangement joins TRBV7-3 to TRBJ2-1, with 7 positions matching TRBD1. This CDR3 region has 16 residues. The germline gives CDR1 SGHTA, CDR2 FQGTGA. Unmatched junction bases numbered 4, after V lost 0 bases and J lost 2 bases. CDR3 bases: TGTGCCAGCAGCTTAACTCGCCAGGGGGCCTACAATGAGCAGTTCTTC. Translation gives CASSLTRQGAYNEQFF.

The J gene is TRBJ2-7, the V gene TRBV5-1; D perhaps matches TRBD1 (6 bases). V was trimmed by 6 bases and J by 6 bases, leaving 19 bases between them. This CDR3 comprises 14 residues. Looked up from germline, CDR1 is SGHRS and CDR2 is YFSETQ. CDR3 loop: CASTKLDRRGEQYF. Here the CDR3 DNA reads TGCGCCAGCACCAAACTGGACAGACGTGGCGAGCAGTACTTC.

The chain joins TRBV24-1 to TRBJ2-2; D remains ambiguous. Trimming removed 4 bases from V and 1 base from J, with 9 bases in between. This CDR3 spans 15 amino acids. Germline lookup yields CDR1 KGHDR and CDR2 SFDVKD. This chain's CDR3 is CATSEPGRNTGELFF. The CDR3 coding sequence is TGTGCCACCAGTGAACCCGGACGGAACACCGGGGAGCTGTTTTTT.

V is TRBV21-1 and J is TRBJ1-5. TRBV21-1 is described as a pseudogene. The CDR3 is made up of 17 amino acids. The CDR3 coding sequence is TGTGCCAGCAGCAAAGCCCAAGCCTCGTATAGCAATCAGCCCCAGCATTTT. It specifies CASSKAQASYSNQPQHF.

The chain joins TRBV7-9 to TRBJ2-3, with 12 bases identical to TRBD2. CDR1 and CDR2 (germline): SEHNR, FQNEAQ (reference sequence). V shed 5 bases, J shed 5 bases, and the junction held 11 bases outside the gene matches. The CDR3 runs 17 residues. The CDR3 sequence is CASSPSVTSGGGDTQYF. CDR3 nucleotides: TGTGCCAGCAGCCCGTCGGTGACTAGCGGGGGTGGAGATACGCAGTATTTT.

This clonotype was counted between two and nine times. At one of its ends the junction is not consistent with the germline gene, which may arise from a read error. This chain uses TRBV20-1 with TRBJ2-1; D is unclear. The CDR3 is 13 amino acids. Looked up from germline, CDR1 is DFQATT and CDR2 is SNEGSKA (reference sequence). CDR3 sequence: CSARRQPEETQCF. The CDR3 region has the DNA TGCAGTGCTAGAAGGCAGCCCGAAGAGACCCAGTGCTTC.

This clonotype turned up a few times. The chain joins TRBV6-5 to TRBJ1-2, with a tentative D call TRBD1 (5 bases). The CDR3 runs to 16 residues. The V gene's germline CDR1 is MNHEY and CDR2 SVGAGI. V was pared by 5 bases and J by 4 bases, with 20 bases between. CDR3 coding DNA: TGTGCCAGCAGTCTCAGGGTGGGGGTAGGCGTCTATGGCTACACCTTC. It translates to CASSLRVGVGVYGYTF.

The CDR3 loop is CASSQGFGQRDRVTRTEAFF. In DNA form, the CDR3 reads TGCGCCAGCAGCCAAGGCTTTGGGCAACGGGACAGGGTGACTAGAACTGAAGCTTTCTTT. The chain carries TRBV4-1 and TRBJ1-1, with 9 bases aligning to TRBD1. In germline, CDR1 is MGHRA, CDR2 YSYEKL. The CDR3 loop spans 20 amino acids. The V segment lost 1 base and the J segment 5 bases; nucleotides outside the gene matches: 20.